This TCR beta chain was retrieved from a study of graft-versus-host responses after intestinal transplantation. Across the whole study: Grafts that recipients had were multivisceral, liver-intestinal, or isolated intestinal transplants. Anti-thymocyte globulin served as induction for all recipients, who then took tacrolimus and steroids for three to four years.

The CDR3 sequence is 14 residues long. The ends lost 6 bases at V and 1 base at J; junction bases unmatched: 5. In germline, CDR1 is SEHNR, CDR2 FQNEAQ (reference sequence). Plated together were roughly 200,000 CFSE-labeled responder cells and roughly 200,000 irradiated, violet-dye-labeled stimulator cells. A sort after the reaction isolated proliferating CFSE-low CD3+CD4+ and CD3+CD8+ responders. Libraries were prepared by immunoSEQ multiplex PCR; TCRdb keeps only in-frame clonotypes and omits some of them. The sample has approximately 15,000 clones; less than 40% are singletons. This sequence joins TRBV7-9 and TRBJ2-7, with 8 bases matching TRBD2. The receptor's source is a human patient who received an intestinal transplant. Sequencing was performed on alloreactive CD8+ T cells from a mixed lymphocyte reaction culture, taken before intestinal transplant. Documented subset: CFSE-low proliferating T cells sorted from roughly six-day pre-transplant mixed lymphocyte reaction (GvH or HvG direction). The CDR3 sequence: CASRHSGSSYEQYF. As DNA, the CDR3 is TGTGCCAGCAGACACAGCGGGAGTTCCTACGAGCAGTACTTC.